Listed here are 4 T cell receptor beta chains from one sample, sequenced in a study of blood T cell repertoires in COVID-19 (dated by TCRdb to about 2020). Receptor libraries were prepared by the immunoSEQ multiplex PCR assay. Held by TCRdb, this immuneACCESS table contains in-frame sequences only and omits some clones. Under half of the omission traces to an unresolved V gene where checked; the cause of the rest is unknown. Here the sample has 55,000 to 65,000 clones; approximately 87% occur a single time. Jointly, the top ten make up less than 7% of the sample. Material: peripheral blood. The receptors were gathered from a man aged 55-75 years with active or convalescent COVID-19.

This clone came up once. The CDR3 DNA reads TGCGCCAGCAGCTTGGTACAGAACACCTACGAGCAGTACTTC. The encoded protein is CASSLVQNTYEQYF. This sequence joins TRBV5-1 and TRBJ2-7; D not certain. Germline assignment: CDR1 SGHRS and CDR2 YFSETQ. The V and J ends lost 0 bases and 2 bases respectively, with 9 bases between them. The CDR3 consists of 14 residues.

V gene TRBV29-1 combines with J gene TRBJ2-7; TRBD2 matches 9 bases. The ends lost 1 base at V and 6 bases at J; junction bases unmatched: 10. Germline loops: CDR1 SQVTM, CDR2 ANQGSEA. The CDR3 consists of 15 residues. CDR3 nucleotides: TGCAGCGTTGAAGTTAGGCCTAGCGGGAAGGGCGAGCAGTACTTC. This gives the protein CSVEVRPSGKGEQYF.

V is TRBV3-1 (or the pseudogene TRBV3-2) and J is TRBJ1-4, with no clear D. Trimming cost V 1 base and J 0 bases, with 6 bases left between them. The germline CDR1 and CDR2 sequences are LGHDT and YNNKEL (reference sequence). This CDR3 contains 15 residues. Here the CDR3 DNA reads TGTGCCAGCAGCCAAGCTGTCGCAACTAATGAAAAACTGTTTTTT. Its translation is CASSQAVATNEKLFF.

This chain uses TRBV18 with TRBJ1-5; TRBD1 is a possible D gene (5 bases). CDR1 KGHSH and CDR2 LQKENI come from the germline V gene. Trimming took 2 bases from V and 7 from J, leaving 12 bases between them. The CDR3 is made up of 14 amino acids. For the CDR3, the DNA is TGTGCCAGCTCACCAGGCACGGGGGGGCAGCCCCAGCATTTT. This encodes CASSPGTGGQPQHF.